This TCR beta chain came from a study of cytomegalovirus exposure and HLA in healthy donors. Germline values: CDR1 SGHRS, CDR2 YFSETQ. V was cut by 3 bases and J by 7 bases, with 10 bases left in between. This CDR3 spans 12 amino acids. On this clone: Its antigen remains unidentified.

The PCR made use of 60 Vbeta and 13 Jbeta primers. The data were produced by immunoSEQ multiplex PCR, yet TCRdb's version contains in-frame clones alone and is incomplete. The sample holds about 200,000 clones, 65% to 90% seen once. The study, taken as a whole, reports: For most TCR beta V segments, an earlier analysis put the productive rate at about 90% or about 30% of the time. Roughly even sequencing depth across donors was the assumption behind the presence/absence analyses. A few chains linked to CMV were shown in vitro to be specific for CMV antigens.

Sequencing was performed on PBMCs. The chain joins TRBV5-1 to TRBJ1-2, with D possibly matching TRBD1 (6 bases). The clonotype was recovered from a woman aged 50 to 60 in good health and CMV-seronegative. The CDR3 reads CASSSTGGGYTF. In DNA form, the CDR3 reads TGCGCCAGCAGCTCGACAGGCGGTGGCTACACCTTC. Using reference TRBV5-1 and TRBJ1-2 for the parts outside the CDR3, the full variable domain is KAGVTQTPRYLIKTRGQQVTLSCSPISGHRSVSWYQQTPGQGLQFLFEYFSETQRNKGNFPGRFSGRQFSNSRSEMNVSTLELGDSALYLCASSSTGGGYTFGSGTRLTVV.